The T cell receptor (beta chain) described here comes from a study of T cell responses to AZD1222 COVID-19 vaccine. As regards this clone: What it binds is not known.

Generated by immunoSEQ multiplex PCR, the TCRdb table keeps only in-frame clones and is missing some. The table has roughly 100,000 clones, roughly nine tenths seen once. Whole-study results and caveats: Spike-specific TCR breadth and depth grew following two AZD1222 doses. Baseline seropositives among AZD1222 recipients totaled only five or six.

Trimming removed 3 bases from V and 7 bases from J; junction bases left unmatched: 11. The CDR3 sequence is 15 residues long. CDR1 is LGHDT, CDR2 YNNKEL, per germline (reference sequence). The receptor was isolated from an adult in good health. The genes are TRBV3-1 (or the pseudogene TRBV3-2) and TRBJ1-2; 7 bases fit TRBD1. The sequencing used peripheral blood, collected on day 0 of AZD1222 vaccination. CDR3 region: CASSQGRGGWSGYTF. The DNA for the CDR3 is TGTGCCAGCAGCCAGGGTCGAGGGGGCTGGTCTGGCTACACCTTC.